This is a list of T cell receptor beta chains from one sample in a study of blood T cells in healthy people across ages. MiXCR, run by TCRdb on the 5' RACE reads, gives a single entry per CDR3 protein. This sample has about 640,000 distinct CDR3 sequences; approximately 30% occur once, and the top ten carry approximately 15%. Sample: blood. The receptors were gathered from an elderly woman in good health. Each CDR3 is given with its conserved first and last residue. Fields, in order: V gene, D gene, J gene, clone size, CDR3 DNA, CDR3 protein. D genes are given only for firm matches. Some rows have no size entry. The others give once, few or many, or a class for an expanded clone.

TRBV12-5,TRBD1,TRBJ2-5,many,TGTGCTAGTTTCGACGTCCGGGACAGGGGGCGCCAAGAGACCCAGTACTTC,CASFDVRDRGRQETQYF
TRBV7-6,TRBD1,TRBJ2-7,NA,TGTGCCAGCAGCCCCGGACAGGACCGCTCCTACGAGCAGTACTTC,CASSPGQDRSYEQYF
TRBV11-3,NA,TRBJ2-2,NA,TGTGCCAGCAGTGACAGGCCGAACACCGGGGAGCTGTTTTTT,CASSDRPNTGELFF
TRBV4-1,TRBD2,TRBJ2-1,NA,TGCGCCAGCAGCCAACTAGCGGGGGGGGTCTACAATGAGCAGTTCTTC,CASSQLAGGVYNEQFF
TRBV19,TRBD2,TRBJ2-7,NA,TGTGCCAGTCTTCAGCGGGGGGGGAACAATGAGCAGTACTTC,CASLQRGGNNEQYF
TRBV7-6,TRBD1,TRBJ1-4,NA,TGTGCCAGCAGCTTTAGCAGGGGGGCTAATGAAAAACTGTTTTTT,CASSFSRGANEKLFF
TRBV20-1,NA,TRBJ2-1,many,TGCAGTGCTAACGGGCTCTCGGGTACCGATGAGCAGTTCTTC,CSANGLSGTDEQFF
TRBV5-1,NA,TRBJ2-2,NA,TGCGCCAGCAGCTTCGGACTCGAGAACACCGGGGAGCTGTTTTTT,CASSFGLENTGELFF
TRBV20-1,TRBD1,TRBJ1-1,NA,TGCAGTGCGGGGGGGACAGGGCAGAACACTGAAGCTTTCTTT,CSAGGTGQNTEAFF
TRBV24-1,NA,TRBJ2-3,NA,TGTGCCACCAGCGACCGCCATATGCGGACAGCTACGAGCACAGATACGCAGTATTTT,CATSDRHMRTATSTDTQYF
TRBV4-3,NA,TRBJ1-1,many,TGCGCCAGCAGCCAGCGCGCCGGGATGAACACTGAAGCTTTCTTT,CASSQRAGMNTEAFF
TRBV7-6,NA,TRBJ2-2,NA,TGTGCCAGCAGCTTAGAGTTTAGGATCGGGGAGCTGTTTTTT,CASSLEFRIGELFF
TRBV12-3/TRBV12-4,NA,TRBJ1-4,many,TGTGCCAGCAGTTTAATAGAGGGTGAAAAACTGTTTTTT,CASSLIEGEKLFF
TRBV15,NA,TRBJ2-7,NA,TGTGCCACCAGCAGAGATAATTCGGCCCAGTACTTC,CATSRDNSAQYF
TRBV3-1,NA,TRBJ1-2,many,TGTGCCAGCAGCCAAGAACGCCGGGTAGGCTACACCTTC,CASSQERRVGYTF
TRBV9,TRBD1,TRBJ2-5,NA,TGTGCCAGCAGCGGAGGCGAGGGGGCGAAGACCCAGTACTTC,CASSGGEGAKTQYF
TRBV20-1,TRBD1,TRBJ1-1,NA,TGCAGTGCCCGACGGGGCCGGACAGGGGGCAATGGAGCTTTCTTT,CSARRGRTGGNGAFF
TRBV19,NA,TRBJ1-6,NA,TGTGTCAGTAGGAGTCGGAGTTCACCCCTCCACTTT,CVSRSRSSPLHF
TRBV7-3,NA,TRBJ2-7,many,TGTGCCAGCAGCTTTGAAGTCCAGGCCTACAATGAGCAGTACTTC,CASSFEVQAYNEQYF
TRBV4-2,NA,TRBJ1-4,many,TGTGCCAGCAGCCAAGATGGCAGCTATAGGGAAAAACTGTTTTTT,CASSQDGSYREKLFF
TRBV28,TRBD1,TRBJ1-1,few,TGTGCCAGCACCGAATCTACAGGGGTGGGCACTGAAGCTTTCTTT,CASTESTGVGTEAFF
TRBV18,NA,TRBJ2-1,many,TGTGCCAGCTCACCAGCAGCGTTTAGCTCCTACAATGAGCAGTTCTTC,CASSPAAFSSYNEQFF
TRBV12-3/TRBV12-4,NA,TRBJ2-7,many,TGTGCCAGCAGTTTAAGGCCTCCGGGACATACCTCCTACGAGCAGTACTTC,CASSLRPPGHTSYEQYF
TRBV5-1,TRBD2,TRBJ2-2,few,TGCGCCAGCAGCCCGCGGACTAGTGGCGGGGAGCTGTTTTTT,CASSPRTSGGELFF
TRBV12-3/TRBV12-4,NA,TRBJ2-1,many,TGTGCCAGCAGCATAATCGACGGGAAAACCTACAATGAGCAGTTCTTC,CASSIIDGKTYNEQFF
TRBV7-3,TRBD1,TRBJ2-2,NA,TGTGCCAGCAGCTTCACCGGACAGGGGGCGTACACCGGGGAGCTGTTTTTT,CASSFTGQGAYTGELFF
TRBV20-1,NA,TRBJ1-5,NA,TGCAGTGCTGCACGAGCGCGCGGAAATAGCAATCAGTCCCAGCATTTT,CSAARARGNSNQSQHF
TRBV7-2,NA,TRBJ2-6,many,TGTGCCAGCAGCTTGAGGGGGTGGGGGGCCAACGTCCTGACTTTC,CASSLRGWGANVLTF
TRBV20-1,NA,TRBJ2-2,NA,TGCAGTGCTAGAGCCCCACGAAGTCGCACCGGGGAGCTATTTTTT,CSARAPRSRTGELFF
TRBV30,NA,TRBJ1-5,many,TGTGCCTGCGGCGACCTTCAGGATCAGCCCCAGCATTTT,CACGDLQDQPQHF
TRBV20-1,NA,TRBJ2-5,many,TGCAGTGCCCTTGATAGCGGACCACAGCCGGAGACCCAGTACTTC,CSALDSGPQPETQYF
TRBV5-6,NA,TRBJ2-7,many,TGTGCCAGCAGCTTGGCAGGGGTCTACTACGAGCAGTACTTC,CASSLAGVYYEQYF
TRBV20-1,NA,TRBJ1-1,NA,TGCAGTGCTAGACCCGGGGCTAACGCGGCTGAAGCTTTCTTT,CSARPGANAAEAFF
TRBV21-1,NA,TRBJ2-7,many,TGTGCCAGCAGCAAAGCGCCCGAATACGAGCAGTACTTC,CASSKAPEYEQYF
TRBV7-8,NA,TRBJ2-7,many,TGTGCCAGCAGGGGACTTATCTCCTACGAGCAGTACTTC,CASRGLISYEQYF
TRBV5-5,NA,TRBJ1-5,many,TGTGCCAGCAGCTACGGAACTCCCAATCAGCCCCAGCATTTT,CASSYGTPNQPQHF
TRBV20-1,NA,TRBJ2-3,many,TGCAGTGCTAGACTCTCCTCCACTAGCACAGATACGCAGTATTTT,CSARLSSTSTDTQYF
TRBV4-3,NA,TRBJ1-2,NA,TGCGCCAGCAGCCAAGGCGAGAGGCTTGGCTACACCTTC,CASSQGERLGYTF
TRBV30,NA,TRBJ2-3,many,TGTGCCTGGGGGGCCGGACTATCTAATACAGATACGCAGTATTTT,CAWGAGLSNTDTQYF
TRBV19,NA,TRBJ2-3,NA,TGTGCCAGTAGTATAGACGGAAATACGCAGTATTTT,CASSIDGNTQYF
TRBV30,NA,TRBJ2-5,few,TGTGCCTGGAGTGTAATTCCACCTGCAGAGACCCAGTACTTC,CAWSVIPPAETQYF
TRBV7-2,TRBD2,TRBJ2-7,NA,TGTGCCAGCAGCTTAGTTTTAACTAGCGGGGTCTTCTACGAGCAGTACTTC,CASSLVLTSGVFYEQYF
TRBV28,TRBD1,TRBJ2-1,many,TGTGCCAGCGTGATTCCAGGGGGCTCCTACAATGAGCAGTTCTTC,CASVIPGGSYNEQFF
TRBV20-1,TRBD2,TRBJ2-3,many,TGCAGTGCTAGAGATCCCTGGCGGGGGAGAGATAAAGATACGCAGTATTTT,CSARDPWRGRDKDTQYF
TRBV5-1,NA,TRBJ1-1,few,TGCGCCAGCAGCAACTTCGGAGGGGAGAACACTGAAGCTTTCTTT,CASSNFGGENTEAFF
TRBV12-3/TRBV12-4,NA,TRBJ2-7,NA,TGTGCCAGCAGTTTCGGGCACCAGCCCCTCTACGAGCAGTACTTC,CASSFGHQPLYEQYF
TRBV14,NA,TRBJ2-7,many,TGTGCCAGCAGCCAAGCGTGGGTGCAGTACTTC,CASSQAWVQYF
TRBV6-2/TRBV6-3,TRBD2,TRBJ2-3,NA,TGTGCCAGCAGTTCCTCTGGGCGGGGGGGCACAGATGCGCAGTATTTT,CASSSSGRGGTDAQYF
TRBV6-5,TRBD1,TRBJ1-2,many,TGTGCCAGCAGTTGGGCTACAGGGGCGGGCTACACCTTC,CASSWATGAGYTF
TRBV6-5,TRBD1,TRBJ1-2,many,TGTGCCAGCAGTGCGGAGGACAGGGTCGGTGGCTACACCTTC,CASSAEDRVGGYTF
TRBV7-3,TRBD1,TRBJ1-1,many,TGTGCCAGCAGCTCGACAGGGTTCGGGAACACTGAAGCTTTCTTT,CASSSTGFGNTEAFF
TRBV7-2,NA,TRBJ1-2,many,TGTGCCAGCAGCTCCCGTGGCCGGCTCGGCTATGGCTACACCTTC,CASSSRGRLGYGYTF
TRBV5-5,TRBD1,TRBJ2-1,NA,TGTGCCAGCAGTTTGGAGACAGGGGGCTTCAATGAGCAGTTCTTC,CASSLETGGFNEQFF
TRBV7-9,TRBD1,TRBJ2-2,NA,TGTGCCAGCAGCGAAGCCAATGCCGGGACAGGGATCGGGGAGCTGTTTTTT,CASSEANAGTGIGELFF
TRBV5-1,TRBD2,TRBJ2-1,many,TGCGCCAGCAGCCTGACTAGCGGGGGGGCGAGCTCCTACAATGAGCAGTTCTTC,CASSLTSGGASSYNEQFF
TRBV20-1,NA,TRBJ2-4,many,TGCAGTGCTTCACCCACCGCATCAGGGGACATTCAGTACTTC,CSASPTASGDIQYF
TRBV6-1,TRBD1,TRBJ1-2,NA,TGTGCCAGCAGTGTCAATTGGGACAGGGAAAGGAATGGCTACACCTTC,CASSVNWDRERNGYTF
TRBV10-3,TRBD1,TRBJ2-1,many,TGTGCCATCAGTGAGAGGAAGGGGGCTAATGAGCAGTTCTTC,CAISERKGANEQFF